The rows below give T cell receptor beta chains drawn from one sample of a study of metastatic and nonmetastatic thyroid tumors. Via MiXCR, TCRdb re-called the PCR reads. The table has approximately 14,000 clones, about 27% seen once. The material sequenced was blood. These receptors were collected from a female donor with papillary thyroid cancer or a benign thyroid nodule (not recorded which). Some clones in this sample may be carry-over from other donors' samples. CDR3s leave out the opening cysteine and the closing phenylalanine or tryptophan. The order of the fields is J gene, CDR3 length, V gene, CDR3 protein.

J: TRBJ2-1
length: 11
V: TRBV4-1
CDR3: ASSRIQGDEQF

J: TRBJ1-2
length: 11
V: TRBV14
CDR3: ASQKDRGYGYT

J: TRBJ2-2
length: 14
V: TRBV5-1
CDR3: ASKIHGRGGTGVLF

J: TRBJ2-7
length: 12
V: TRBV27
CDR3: ASSFGQGKGEQY

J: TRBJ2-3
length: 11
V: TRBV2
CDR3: ASQRDRADTQY

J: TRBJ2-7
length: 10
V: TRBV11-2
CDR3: ASSPGHAEQY

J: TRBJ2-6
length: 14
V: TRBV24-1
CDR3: ATSDTQGAPTNVLT

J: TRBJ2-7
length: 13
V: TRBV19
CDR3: ASRPAAVGSYEQY

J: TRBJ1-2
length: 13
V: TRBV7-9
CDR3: ASSLVGGSNYGYT

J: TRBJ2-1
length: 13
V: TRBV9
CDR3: ASSVGQNSYNEQF

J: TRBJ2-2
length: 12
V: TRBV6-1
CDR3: ASRLAGGPGELF

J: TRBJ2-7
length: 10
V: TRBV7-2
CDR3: ASSMLRSEQY

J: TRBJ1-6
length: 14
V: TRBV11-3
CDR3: ASSVAVGSYNSPLH

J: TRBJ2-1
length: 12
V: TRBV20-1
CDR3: SAWTSGVYNEQF

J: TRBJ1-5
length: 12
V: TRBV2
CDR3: ASSEMVRVQHQH

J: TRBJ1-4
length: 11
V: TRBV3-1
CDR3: ASSYRTNEKLF

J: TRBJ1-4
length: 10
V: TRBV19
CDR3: ASAPGGEKLF

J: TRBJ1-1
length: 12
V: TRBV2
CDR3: ASTFDRRDTEAF

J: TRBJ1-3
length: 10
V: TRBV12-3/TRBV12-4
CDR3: ASSFSGNTIY

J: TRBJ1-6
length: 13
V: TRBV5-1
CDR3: ASSLVSGGPSPLH

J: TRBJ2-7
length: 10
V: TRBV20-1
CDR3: SAMDGSYEQY

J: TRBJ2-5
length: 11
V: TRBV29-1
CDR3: SVVDRSQETQY